This T cell receptor (beta chain) was retrieved from a study of blood T cell repertoires in COVID-19. Looking at the study overall: Samples representing acute and convalescent COVID-19 were sourced from the United States, Italy and Spain.

Germline CDR1 LNHDA, CDR2 SQIVND (reference sequence). This CDR3 comprises 14 residues. Trimming took off 5 bases at V and 6 bases at J, with 15 bases between the two ends. Authors' analysis steps: Estimation of nucleated cell counts relied on the amplification of reference gene primers. TCRdb's copy holds only in-frame clones and misses some; the assay was immunoSEQ multiplex PCR. V, J and clone size are taken as reported in that table, and D and trimming were inferred from the DNA itself. The repertoire holds a few hundred thousand clones, with about 88% as singletons. This receptor was taken from a man aged 60 to 69 who had recovered from COVID-19. Sequenced material: peripheral blood. The chain recombines TRBV19 with TRBJ2-3; D is possibly TRBD1 (5 bases). The CDR3 region has the DNA TGTGCCAGTAGTCAGGGCACCAGGTACGATACGCAGTATTTT. Protein product: CASSQGTRYDTQYF.